A single sample is the source of the 23 T cell receptor beta chains below, sequenced in a study of cytomegalovirus exposure and HLA in healthy donors. This PCR relied on a set of 60 Vbeta primers and 13 Jbeta primers. Data came from immunoSEQ multiplex PCR; TCRdb stores just in-frame clones and leaves some out. This table holds some 120,000 clones, about 10% found once. The sequenced sample was PBMCs. These receptors all come from a woman between 18 and 30 years old in good health and CMV-seropositive.

J is TRBJ1-1 and V is TRBV6-1; possible D gene TRBD1, 6 bases. V was pared by 6 bases and J by 5 bases, with 10 bases between. Germline-derived CDR1 and CDR2 are MNHNS and SASEGT. The CDR3 sequence is 12 residues long. CDR3 sequence (DNA): TGTGCCAGCAGGACAGGACGTACTGAAGCTTTCTTT. Translated: CASRTGRTEAFF.

This chain joins TRBV6-5 and TRBJ2-7; D remains ambiguous. Germline values: CDR1 MNHEY, CDR2 SVGAGI. The CDR3 consists of 14 residues. The V gene lost 0 bases and the J gene lost 2 bases, with 8 bases spanning the gap. In DNA form, the CDR3 reads TGTGCCAGCAGTTACTCGAGGTCCGCCTACGAGCAGTACTTC. Residues: CASSYSRSAYEQYF.

This clone was seen more than once but under ten times. The chain is built from TRBV21-1 and TRBJ1-5. TRBV21-1 represents a pseudogene. This CDR3 comprises 18 residues. The CDR3 region has the DNA TGTGCCAGCAGCAAACCGTCCTGGGGGGGAGTGGGCAATCAGCCCCAGCATTTT. Protein sequence: CASSKPSWGGVGNQPQHF.

This clone has a handful of counts. The rearrangement uses TRBV30 and TRBJ1-1; possible D gene TRBD1, 6 bases. The germline V gene has CDR1 GTSNPN and CDR2 SVGIG (reference sequence). The ends were cut back, 3 bases at V and 1 base at J, with 6 bases in the middle. The CDR3 is made up of 12 amino acids. CDR3 bases: TGTGCCTGGAGGACAGGGAACACTGAAGCTTTCTTT. This translates into CAWRTGNTEAFF. The full variable domain, rest sourced from reference TRBV30 and TRBJ1-1, is SQTIHQWPATLVQPVGSPLSLECTVEGTSNPNLYWYRQAAGRGLQLLFYSVGIGQISSEVPQNLSASRPQDRQFILSSKKLLLSDSGFYLCAWRTGNTEAFFGQGTRLTVV.

This rearrangement joins TRBV5-1 to TRBJ1-1; no clear D gene. The germline gives CDR1 SGHRS, CDR2 YFSETQ. V was clipped by 4 bases and J by 10 bases, with 14 bases between them. The CDR3 has 12 residues. The CDR3: CASSLKEGLAFF. The CDR3 nucleotides are TGCGCCAGCAGCCTAAAGGAGGGATTAGCTTTCTTT. Full variable domain (remainder filled in from reference TRBV5-1 and TRBJ1-1): KAGVTQTPRYLIKTRGQQVTLSCSPISGHRSVSWYQQTPGQGLQFLFEYFSETQRNKGNFPGRFSGRQFSNSRSEMNVSTLELGDSALYLCASSLKEGLAFFGQGTRLTVV.

This chain uses TRBV19 with TRBJ1-2; D unresolved. Deletions cut 10 bases from V and 8 bases from J, with 17 bases between. The length of the CDR3 is 12 residues. The germline gives CDR1 LNHDA, CDR2 SQIVND (reference sequence). The DNA for the CDR3 is TGTGCCACCGGCCCGGGAGTGCGAGGCTACACCTTC. Amino acids: CATGPGVRGYTF.

This clone was picked up a small number of times. The chain is built from TRBV28 and TRBJ2-3; 10 bases align to TRBD2. The trim removed 4 bases at V and 1 base at J, leaving 5 bases unmatched. Germline CDR1 reads MDHEN; CDR2 reads SYDVKM. The CDR3 covers 16 residues. CDR3 residues: CASSSPGTSGTDTQYF. As DNA, the CDR3 is TGTGCCAGCAGTTCCCCGGGGACTAGCGGCACAGATACGCAGTATTTT.

The rearrangement joins TRBV29-1 to TRBJ2-5; unclear D gene. The germline V gene has CDR1 SQVTM and CDR2 ANQGSEA. The CDR3 runs to 13 residues. The germline V and J ends were trimmed by 4 bases and 4 bases, with 13 bases remaining between them. CDR3 nucleotide sequence: TGCAGCGTTGGCGGTCGGCAGTCAGAGACCCAGTACTTC. Translating it yields CSVGGRQSETQYF.

About this clone: The same CDR3 is also encoded by other DNA sequences in this sample. This chain uses TRBV4-1 with TRBJ1-1; a weak D match, TRBD1 (5 bases). CDR1 and CDR2 from the germline V gene are MGHRA and YSYEKL. The CDR3 is made up of 15 amino acids. With 1 base removed from V and 0 bases from J, the gap between germline ends came to 9 bases. Written as DNA, the CDR3 is TGCGCCAGCAGCCAAGTAGGGGCATTGAACACTGAAGCTTTCTTT. It encodes CASSQVGALNTEAFF.

As for this clone: Mismatch with germline at one junction end may stem from a read error. J is TRBJ2-7 and V is TRBV5-1, with D possibly being TRBD2 (5 bases). The CDR3 runs 14 residues. The germline V gene encodes CDR1 SGHRS and CDR2 YFSETQ. The CDR3 DNA sequence: TGCGCCGGCAGCTTGCCTGATCCCGGGGACGAGCAGTACTTC. This gives the protein CAGSLPDPGDEQYF.

The J gene is TRBJ1-1, the V gene TRBV7-3; unclear D gene. The V gene lost 5 bases and the J gene lost 1 base, with 8 bases spanning the gap. The germline V gene encodes CDR1 SGHTA and CDR2 FQGTGA. CDR3 length equals 13 residues. The CDR3 spells CASSATENTEAFF. CDR3 sequence (DNA): TGTGCCAGCAGCGCCACAGAGAACACTGAAGCTTTCTTT.

A note on this clone: One end of the junction fails to match germline, which may point to a read error. This sequence joins TRBV6-1 and TRBJ2-3, with 10 bases matching TRBD1. The germline V gene encodes CDR1 MNHNS and CDR2 SASEGT. This CDR3 contains 17 residues. The CDR3 protein is CASSEYADRGITDKQYF. Here the CDR3 DNA reads TGTGCCAGCAGTGAATATGCGGACAGGGGGATCACAGATAAGCAGTATTTT.

V is TRBV13 and J is TRBJ2-5; 10 nucleotides align to TRBD2. CDR1 and CDR2 from the germline V gene are PRHDT and FYEKMQ (reference sequence). The CDR3 runs 14 residues. Trimming took 3 bases from V and 5 from J; bases not matched to a gene: 3. The CDR3, as DNA: TGTGCCAGCAGCTTGTTTAGCGGGAGGGAGACCCAGTACTTC. It specifies CASSLFSGRETQYF.

There are a few counts of this clone. The chain is built from TRBV6-1 and TRBJ1-2; D not certain. Germline-derived CDR1 and CDR2 are MNHNS and SASEGT. The CDR3 length is 13 residues. V was cut by 4 bases and J by 8 bases, with 14 bases left in between. This CDR3 is CASSGSALGGYTF. In DNA, the CDR3 is TGTGCCAGCAGTGGGTCAGCTCTCGGGGGCTACACCTTC.

As regards this clone: The junction shows a germline mismatch at one end, possibly a read error. The V gene is TRBV2, the J gene TRBJ2-7; 7 bases are shared with TRBD1. Germline CDR1 is SNHLY and CDR2 is FYNNEI. The CDR3 has 15 amino acids. CDR3 loop: CASCEGALSSYEQYF. The CDR3 DNA sequence: TGTGCCAGCTGTGAGGGGGCGTTAAGCTCCTACGAGCAGTACTTC. Variable domain in full (rest from reference TRBV2 and TRBJ2-7): EPEVTQTPSHQVTQMGQEVILRCVPISNHLYFYWYRQILGQKVEFLVSFYNNEISEKSEIFDDQFSVERPDGSNFTLKIRSTKLEDSAMYFCASCEGALSSYEQYFGPGTRLTVT.

The V gene is TRBV4-2, the J gene TRBJ1-1; D unclear. The CDR3 has 13 amino acids. Between the trimmed V and J ends, which lost 0 bases and 3 bases, there was a span of 5 bases. Germline V gives CDR1 LGHNA, CDR2 YNFKEQ. CDR3 sequence reads: CASSQDSDTEAFF. The CDR3 bases are TGTGCCAGCAGCCAAGATTCGGACACTGAAGCTTTCTTT.

The rearrangement joins TRBV12-5 to TRBJ2-7, with D tentatively TRBD1 (6 bases). The CDR3 loop spans 13 amino acids. Per the germline V gene, CDR1 is LGHNT and CDR2 is FRNRAP. The V gene lost 4 bases and the J gene lost 7 bases, with 14 bases spanning the gap. The CDR3 reads CASGSVRGEEQYF. CDR3 nucleotide sequence: TGTGCTAGTGGTTCCGTCAGGGGAGAGGAGCAGTACTTC.

The chain combines TRBV11-1 with TRBJ1-1, with D possibly matching TRBD1 (5 bases). In germline, CDR1 is SGHAT, CDR2 FQDESV (reference sequence). V was shortened by 1 base and J by 5 bases, with 5 bases between the two germline ends. The CDR3 is 12 residues long. Here the CDR3 reads CASSLGTTEAFF. The CDR3 nucleotides are TGTGCCAGCAGCTTAGGGACAACTGAAGCTTTCTTT.

For the CDR3, the DNA is TGCGCCAGCAGCCAAGATGGGACGGGAGGGCCGGGCACCGGGGAGCTGTTTTTT. Its protein is CASSQDGTGGPGTGELFF. The chain employs TRBV4-1 and TRBJ2-2; TRBD2 aligns across 8 bases. The germline CDR1 and CDR2 sequences are MGHRA and YSYEKL. The CDR3 has 18 amino acids. V was pared by 0 bases and J by 4 bases, with 10 bases of the junction left unmatched.

There are a few counts of this clone. This chain connects TRBV27 to TRBJ1-5; D possibly corresponds to TRBD1 (6 bases). From germline, CDR1 is MNHEY and CDR2 SMNVEV (reference sequence). The CDR3 extends over 16 amino acids. The V gene lost 3 bases and the J gene lost 7 bases, with 19 bases spanning the gap. For the CDR3, the DNA is TGTGCCAGCAGTTTGGCCGGGGGGGGCGCAGGGCAGCCCCAGCATTTT. The encoded protein is CASSLAGGGAGQPQHF.

This clone has at least ten counts. The chain joins TRBV9 to TRBJ1-2; 9 bases line up with TRBD1. This CDR3 is 15 amino acids long. With 0 bases clipped from V and 7 bases from J, the junction kept 7 bases outside the gene matches. Per the germline V gene, CDR1 is SGDLS and CDR2 is YYNGEE. The CDR3 bases are TGTGCCAGCAGCGTAGCGTACAGGGGGCTAATTGGCTACACCTTC. This gives the protein CASSVAYRGLIGYTF.

The V gene is TRBV9, the J gene TRBJ1-2; maybe TRBD1 (6 bases). Germline loops: CDR1 SGDLS, CDR2 YYNGEE. There are 15 residues in the CDR3. V was cut by 3 bases and J by 5 bases, with 17 bases left in between. CDR3 residues: CASSEGTSVSYGYTF. The CDR3 DNA sequence: TGTGCCAGCAGCGAGGGGACATCTGTTTCATATGGCTACACCTTC.

This clone was recorded a few times. This sequence joins TRBV7-9 and TRBJ1-4; D is unclear. V shed 2 bases and J shed 5 bases, with 18 bases lying between them. Germline V gene data show CDR1 as SEHNR and CDR2 as FQNEAQ (reference sequence). The CDR3 spans 17 residues. CDR3 amino acids: CASSLIQASGGNEKLFF. In DNA, the CDR3 is TGTGCCAGCAGCTTAATTCAGGCCTCGGGAGGGAATGAAAAACTGTTTTTT.